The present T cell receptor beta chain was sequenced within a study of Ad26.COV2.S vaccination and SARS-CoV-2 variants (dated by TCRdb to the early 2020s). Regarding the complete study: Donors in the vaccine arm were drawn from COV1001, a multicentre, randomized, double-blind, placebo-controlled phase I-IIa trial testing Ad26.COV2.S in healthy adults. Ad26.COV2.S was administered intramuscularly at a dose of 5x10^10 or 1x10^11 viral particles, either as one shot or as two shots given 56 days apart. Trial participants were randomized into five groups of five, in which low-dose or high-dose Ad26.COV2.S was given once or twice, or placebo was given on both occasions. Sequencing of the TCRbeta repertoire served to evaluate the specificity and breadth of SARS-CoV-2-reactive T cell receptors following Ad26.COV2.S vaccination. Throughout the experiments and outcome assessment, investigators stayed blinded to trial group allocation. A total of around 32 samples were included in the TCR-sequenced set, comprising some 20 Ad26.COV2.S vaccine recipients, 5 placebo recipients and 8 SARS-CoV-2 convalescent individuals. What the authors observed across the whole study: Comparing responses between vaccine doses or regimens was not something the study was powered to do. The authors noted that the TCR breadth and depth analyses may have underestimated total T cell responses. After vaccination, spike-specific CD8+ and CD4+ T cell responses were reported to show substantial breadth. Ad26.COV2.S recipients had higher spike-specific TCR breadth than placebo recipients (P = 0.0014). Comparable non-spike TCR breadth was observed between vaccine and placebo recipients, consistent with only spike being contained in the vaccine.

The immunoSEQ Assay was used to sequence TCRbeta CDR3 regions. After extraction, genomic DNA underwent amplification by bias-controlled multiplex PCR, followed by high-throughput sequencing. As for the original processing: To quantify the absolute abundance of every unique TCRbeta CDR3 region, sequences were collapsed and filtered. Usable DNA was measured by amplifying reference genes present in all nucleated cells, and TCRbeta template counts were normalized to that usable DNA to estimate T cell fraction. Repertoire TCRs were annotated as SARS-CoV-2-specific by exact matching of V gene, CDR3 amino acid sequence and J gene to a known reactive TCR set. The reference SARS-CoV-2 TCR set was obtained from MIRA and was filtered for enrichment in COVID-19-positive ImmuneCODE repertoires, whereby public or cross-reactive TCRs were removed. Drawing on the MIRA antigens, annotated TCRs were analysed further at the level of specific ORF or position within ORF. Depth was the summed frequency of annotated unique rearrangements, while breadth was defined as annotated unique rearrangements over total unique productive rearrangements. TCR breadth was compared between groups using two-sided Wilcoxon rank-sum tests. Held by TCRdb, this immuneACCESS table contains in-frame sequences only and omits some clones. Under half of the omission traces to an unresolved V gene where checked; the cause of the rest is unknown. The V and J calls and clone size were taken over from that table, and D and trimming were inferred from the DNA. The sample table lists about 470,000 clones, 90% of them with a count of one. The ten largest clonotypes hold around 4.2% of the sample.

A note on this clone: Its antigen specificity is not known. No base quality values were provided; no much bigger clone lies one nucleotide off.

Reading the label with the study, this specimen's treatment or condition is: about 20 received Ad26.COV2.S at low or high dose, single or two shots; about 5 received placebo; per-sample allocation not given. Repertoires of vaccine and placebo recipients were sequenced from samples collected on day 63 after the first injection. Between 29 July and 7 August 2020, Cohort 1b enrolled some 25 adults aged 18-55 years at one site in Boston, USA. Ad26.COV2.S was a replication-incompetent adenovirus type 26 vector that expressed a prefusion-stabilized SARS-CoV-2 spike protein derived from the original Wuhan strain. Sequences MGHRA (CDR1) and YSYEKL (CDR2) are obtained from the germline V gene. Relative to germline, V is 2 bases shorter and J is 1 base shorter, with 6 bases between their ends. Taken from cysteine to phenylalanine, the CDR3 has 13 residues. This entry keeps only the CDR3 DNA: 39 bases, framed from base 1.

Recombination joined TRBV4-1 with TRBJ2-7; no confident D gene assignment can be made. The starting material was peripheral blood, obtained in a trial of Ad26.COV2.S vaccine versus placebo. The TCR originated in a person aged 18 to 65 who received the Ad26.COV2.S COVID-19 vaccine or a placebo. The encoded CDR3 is CASSQLFSYEQYF. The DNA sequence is TGCGCCAGCAGCCAACTTTTTTCCTACGAGCAGTACTTC.